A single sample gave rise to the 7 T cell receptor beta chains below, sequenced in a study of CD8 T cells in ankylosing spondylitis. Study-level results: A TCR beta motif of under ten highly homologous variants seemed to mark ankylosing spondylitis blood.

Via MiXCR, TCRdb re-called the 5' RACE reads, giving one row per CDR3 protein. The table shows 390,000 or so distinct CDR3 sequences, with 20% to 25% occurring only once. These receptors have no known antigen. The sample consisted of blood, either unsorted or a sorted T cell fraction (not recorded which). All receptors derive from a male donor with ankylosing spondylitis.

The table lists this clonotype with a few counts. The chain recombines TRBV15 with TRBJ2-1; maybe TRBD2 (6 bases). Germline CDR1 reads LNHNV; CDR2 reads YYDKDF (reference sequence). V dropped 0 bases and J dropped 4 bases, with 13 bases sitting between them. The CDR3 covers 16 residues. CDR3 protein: CATSRDLGGNYNEQFF. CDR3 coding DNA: TGTGCCACCAGCAGAGATTTGGGCGGGAATTACAATGAGCAGTTCTTC.

CDR3 bases: TGCGCCAGCAGCCAGGTCCCTTTTCTGAACACTGAAGCTTTCTTT. Protein: CASSQVPFLNTEAFF. The rearrangement joins TRBV4-1 to TRBJ1-1; D unresolved. The CDR3 contains 15 residues. Trimming took off 3 bases at V and 0 bases at J, with 11 bases between the two ends. CDR1 and CDR2 (germline): MGHRA, YSYEKL.

CDR3 bases: TGTGCCAGCAGTTACGGCGTCGGACAGGGGGCAGATACGCAGTATTTT. It codes for CASSYGVGQGADTQYF. The rearrangement uses TRBV12-3 or TRBV12-4 and TRBJ2-3; TRBD1 agrees at 10 bases. With V trimmed by 4 bases and J by 4 bases, 8 bases remained unmatched. The CDR3 totals 16 residues.

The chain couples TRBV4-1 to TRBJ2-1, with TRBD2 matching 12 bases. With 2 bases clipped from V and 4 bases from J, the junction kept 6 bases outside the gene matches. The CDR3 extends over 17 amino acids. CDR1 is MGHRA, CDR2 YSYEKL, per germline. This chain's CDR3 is CASSQPQTSGGYNEQFF. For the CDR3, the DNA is TGCGCCAGCAGCCAACCGCAAACTAGCGGGGGGTACAATGAGCAGTTCTTC.

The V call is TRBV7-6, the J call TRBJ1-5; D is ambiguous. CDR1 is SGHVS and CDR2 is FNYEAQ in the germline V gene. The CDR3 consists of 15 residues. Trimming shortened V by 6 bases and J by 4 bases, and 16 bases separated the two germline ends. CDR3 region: CASSFRVGLNQPQHF. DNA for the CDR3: TGTGCCAGCAGTTTTAGGGTTGGTTTAAATCAGCCCCAGCATTTT.

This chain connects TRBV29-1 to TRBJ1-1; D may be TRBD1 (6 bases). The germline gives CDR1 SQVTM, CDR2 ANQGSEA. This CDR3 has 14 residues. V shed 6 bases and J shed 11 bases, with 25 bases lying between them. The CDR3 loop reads CSVADRDTSGAAFF. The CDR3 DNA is TGCAGCGTAGCCGACCGGGACACATCGGGGGCGGCTTTCTTT.

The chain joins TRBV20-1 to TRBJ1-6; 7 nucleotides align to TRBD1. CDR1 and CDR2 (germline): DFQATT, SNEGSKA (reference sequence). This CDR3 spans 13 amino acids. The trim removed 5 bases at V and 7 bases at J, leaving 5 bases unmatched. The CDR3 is CSAPGQPNSPLHF. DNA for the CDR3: TGCAGTGCTCCGGGACAGCCGAATTCACCCCTCCACTTT.